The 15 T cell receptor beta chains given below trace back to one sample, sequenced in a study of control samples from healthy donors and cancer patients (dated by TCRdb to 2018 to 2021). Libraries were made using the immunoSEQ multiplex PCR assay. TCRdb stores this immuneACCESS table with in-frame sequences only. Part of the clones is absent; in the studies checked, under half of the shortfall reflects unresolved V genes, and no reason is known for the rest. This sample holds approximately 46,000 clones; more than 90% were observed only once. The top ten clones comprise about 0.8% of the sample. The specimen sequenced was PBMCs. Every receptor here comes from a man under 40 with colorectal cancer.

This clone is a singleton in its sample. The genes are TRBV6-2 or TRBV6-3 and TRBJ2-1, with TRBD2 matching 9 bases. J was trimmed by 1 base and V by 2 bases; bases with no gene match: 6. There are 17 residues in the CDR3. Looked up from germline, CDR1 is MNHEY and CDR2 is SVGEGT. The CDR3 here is CASSYVRSGGSYNEQFF. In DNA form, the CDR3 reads TGTGCCAGCAGTTACGTACGGAGCGGGGGGTCCTACAATGAGCAGTTCTTC.

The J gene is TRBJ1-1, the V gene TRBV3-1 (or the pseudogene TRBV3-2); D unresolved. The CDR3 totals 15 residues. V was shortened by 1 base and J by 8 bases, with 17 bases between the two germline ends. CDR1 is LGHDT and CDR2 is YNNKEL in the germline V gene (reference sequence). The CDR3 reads CASSQGIVGNTEAFF. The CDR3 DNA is TGTGCCAGCAGCCAAGGGATAGTCGGGAATACGGAAGCTTTCTTT.

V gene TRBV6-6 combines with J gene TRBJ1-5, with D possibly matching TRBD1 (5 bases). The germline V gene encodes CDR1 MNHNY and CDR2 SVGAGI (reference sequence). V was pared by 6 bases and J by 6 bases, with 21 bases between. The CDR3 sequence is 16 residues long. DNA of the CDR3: TGTGCCAGCAGCCCCTCCGGGACCATTGCTTTTCAGCCCCAGCATTTT. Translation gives CASSPSGTIAFQPQHF.

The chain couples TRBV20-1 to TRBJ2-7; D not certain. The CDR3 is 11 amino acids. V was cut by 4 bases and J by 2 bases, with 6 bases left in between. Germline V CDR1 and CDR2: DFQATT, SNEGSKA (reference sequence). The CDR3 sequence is CSAIGTYEQYF. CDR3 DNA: TGCAGTGCTATTGGGACCTACGAGCAGTACTTC.

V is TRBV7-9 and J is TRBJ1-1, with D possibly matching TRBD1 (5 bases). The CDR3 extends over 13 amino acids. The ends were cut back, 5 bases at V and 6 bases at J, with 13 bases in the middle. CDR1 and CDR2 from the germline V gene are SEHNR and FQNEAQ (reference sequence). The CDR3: CASSQWGVSEAFF. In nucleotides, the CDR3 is TGTGCCAGCAGCCAATGGGGGGTATCTGAAGCTTTCTTT.

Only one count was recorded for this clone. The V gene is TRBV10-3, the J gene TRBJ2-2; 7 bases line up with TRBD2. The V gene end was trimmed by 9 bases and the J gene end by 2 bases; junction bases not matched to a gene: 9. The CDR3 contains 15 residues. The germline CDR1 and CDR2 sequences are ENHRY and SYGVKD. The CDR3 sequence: CAIAGTNGNTGELFF. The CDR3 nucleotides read TGTGCCATAGCCGGGACTAATGGTAACACCGGGGAGCTGTTTTTT.

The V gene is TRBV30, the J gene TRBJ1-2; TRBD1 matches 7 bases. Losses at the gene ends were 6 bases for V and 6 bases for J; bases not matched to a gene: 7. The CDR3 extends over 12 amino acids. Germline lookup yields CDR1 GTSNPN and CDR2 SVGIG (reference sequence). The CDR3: CACRRDRDGYTF. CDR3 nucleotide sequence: TGTGCCTGTAGACGTGACAGGGATGGCTACACCTTC.

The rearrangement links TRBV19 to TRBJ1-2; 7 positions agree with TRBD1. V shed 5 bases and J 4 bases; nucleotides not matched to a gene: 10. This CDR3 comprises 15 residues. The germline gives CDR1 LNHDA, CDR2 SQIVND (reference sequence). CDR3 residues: CASSHFGTDSYGYTF. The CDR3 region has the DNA TGTGCCAGTAGTCATTTCGGGACAGACTCCTATGGCTACACCTTC.

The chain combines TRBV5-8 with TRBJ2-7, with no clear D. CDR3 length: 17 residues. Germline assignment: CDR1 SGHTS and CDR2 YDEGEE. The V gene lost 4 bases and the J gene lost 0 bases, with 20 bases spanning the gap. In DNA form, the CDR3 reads TGTGCCAGCAGCACTCCTTACCTCTTGACACCCTCCTACGAGCAGTACTTC. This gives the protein CASSTPYLLTPSYEQYF.

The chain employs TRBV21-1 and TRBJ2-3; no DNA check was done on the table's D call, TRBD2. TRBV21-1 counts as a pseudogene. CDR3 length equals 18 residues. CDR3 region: CASSKALGTSKASRTQYF. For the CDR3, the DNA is TGTGCCAGCAGCAAAGCGCTAGGAACATCAAAAGCCTCGAGAACGCAGTATTTT.

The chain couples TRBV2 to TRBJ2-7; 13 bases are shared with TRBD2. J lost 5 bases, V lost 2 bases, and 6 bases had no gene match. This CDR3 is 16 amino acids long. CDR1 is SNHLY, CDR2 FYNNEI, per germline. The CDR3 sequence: CASSEPGLAGRDEQYF. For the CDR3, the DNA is TGTGCCAGCAGTGAACCGGGACTAGCGGGGAGAGACGAGCAGTACTTC.

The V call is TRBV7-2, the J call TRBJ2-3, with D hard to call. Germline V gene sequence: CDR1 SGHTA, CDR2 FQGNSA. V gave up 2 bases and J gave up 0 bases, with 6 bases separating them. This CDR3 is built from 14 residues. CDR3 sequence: CASSLFLSTDTQYF. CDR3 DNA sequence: TGTGCCAGCAGCTTATTTCTTAGCACAGATACGCAGTATTTT.

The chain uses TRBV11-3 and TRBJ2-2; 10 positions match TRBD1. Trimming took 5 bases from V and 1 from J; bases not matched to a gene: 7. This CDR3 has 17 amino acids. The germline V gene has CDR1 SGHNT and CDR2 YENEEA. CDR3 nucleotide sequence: TGTGCCAGCAGCCCCCGGACAGGGGGGATGAACACCGGGGAGCTGTTTTTT. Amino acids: CASSPRTGGMNTGELFF.

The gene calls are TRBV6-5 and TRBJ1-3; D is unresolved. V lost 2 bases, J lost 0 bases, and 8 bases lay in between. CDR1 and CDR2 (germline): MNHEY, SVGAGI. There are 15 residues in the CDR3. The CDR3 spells CASSYQFSSGNTIYF. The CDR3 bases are TGTGCCAGCAGTTACCAGTTCAGCTCTGGAAACACCATATATTTT.

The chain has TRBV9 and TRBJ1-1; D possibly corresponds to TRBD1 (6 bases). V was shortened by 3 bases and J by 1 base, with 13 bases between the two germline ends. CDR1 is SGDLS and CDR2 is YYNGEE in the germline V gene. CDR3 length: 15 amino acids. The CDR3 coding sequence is TGTGCCAGCAGCGGGGGGGCTACAGGGAACACTGAAGCTTTCTTT. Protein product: CASSGGATGNTEAFF.